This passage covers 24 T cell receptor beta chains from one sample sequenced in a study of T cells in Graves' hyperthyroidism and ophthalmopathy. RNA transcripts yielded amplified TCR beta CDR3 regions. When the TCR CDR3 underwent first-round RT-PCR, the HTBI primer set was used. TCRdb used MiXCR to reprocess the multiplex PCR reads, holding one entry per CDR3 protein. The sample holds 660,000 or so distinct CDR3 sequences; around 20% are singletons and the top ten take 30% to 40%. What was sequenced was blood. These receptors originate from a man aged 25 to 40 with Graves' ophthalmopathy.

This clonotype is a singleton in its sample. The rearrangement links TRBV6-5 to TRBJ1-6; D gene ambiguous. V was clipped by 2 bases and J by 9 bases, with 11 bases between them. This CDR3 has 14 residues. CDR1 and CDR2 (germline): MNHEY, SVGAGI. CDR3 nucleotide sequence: TGTGCCAGCAGTTACCGTCCGGCCCTTTCACCCCTCCACTTT. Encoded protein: CASSYRPALSPLHF.

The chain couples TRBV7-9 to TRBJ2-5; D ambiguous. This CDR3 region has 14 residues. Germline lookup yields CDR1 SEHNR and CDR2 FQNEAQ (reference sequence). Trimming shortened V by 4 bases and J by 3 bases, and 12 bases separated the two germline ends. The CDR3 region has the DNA TGTGCCAGCAGCTCACCCCAGGAAAAAGAGACCCAGTACTTC. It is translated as CASSSPQEKETQYF.

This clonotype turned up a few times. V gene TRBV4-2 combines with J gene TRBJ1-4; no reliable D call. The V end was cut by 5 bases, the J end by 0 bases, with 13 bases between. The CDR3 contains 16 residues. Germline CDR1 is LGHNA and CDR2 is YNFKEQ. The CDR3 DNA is TGTGCCAGCAGCGGGTTTCAACATGCAACTAATGAAAAACTGTTTTTT. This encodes CASSGFQHATNEKLFF.

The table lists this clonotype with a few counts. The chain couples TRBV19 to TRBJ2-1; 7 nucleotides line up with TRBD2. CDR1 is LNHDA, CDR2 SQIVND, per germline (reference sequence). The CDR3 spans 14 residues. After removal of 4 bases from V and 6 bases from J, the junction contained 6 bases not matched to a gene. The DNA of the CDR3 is TGTGCCAGTAGTAGCGGGAGAAATTCCAATGAGCAGTTCTTC. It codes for CASSSGRNSNEQFF.

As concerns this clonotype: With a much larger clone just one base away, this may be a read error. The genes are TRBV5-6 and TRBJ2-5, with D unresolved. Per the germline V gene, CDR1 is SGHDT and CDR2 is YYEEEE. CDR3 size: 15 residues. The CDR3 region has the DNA TGTGCCAGCAGCTTGGACCATATGTACCAAGAGACCCAGTGCTTC. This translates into CASSLDHMYQETQCF.

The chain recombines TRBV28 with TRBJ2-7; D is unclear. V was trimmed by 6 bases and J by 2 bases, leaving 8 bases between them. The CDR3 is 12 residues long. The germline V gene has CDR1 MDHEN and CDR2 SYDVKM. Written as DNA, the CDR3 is TGTGCCAGCAGGGACGGACCCTACGAGCAGTACTTC. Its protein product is CASRDGPYEQYF.

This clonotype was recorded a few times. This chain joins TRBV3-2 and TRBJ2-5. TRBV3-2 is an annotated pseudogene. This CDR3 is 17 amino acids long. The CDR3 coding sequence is TGTGCCAGCAGCCAAGATTTTCGGCCAGATGACCAAGAGACCCAGTACTTC. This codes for CASSQDFRPDDQETQYF.

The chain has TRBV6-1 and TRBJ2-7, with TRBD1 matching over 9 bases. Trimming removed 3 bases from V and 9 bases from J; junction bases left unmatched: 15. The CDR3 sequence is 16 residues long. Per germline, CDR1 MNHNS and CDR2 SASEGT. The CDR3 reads CASSEFTGTGPVGQYF. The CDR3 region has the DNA TGTGCCAGCAGTGAGTTCACCGGGACAGGGCCGGTTGGGCAGTACTTC.

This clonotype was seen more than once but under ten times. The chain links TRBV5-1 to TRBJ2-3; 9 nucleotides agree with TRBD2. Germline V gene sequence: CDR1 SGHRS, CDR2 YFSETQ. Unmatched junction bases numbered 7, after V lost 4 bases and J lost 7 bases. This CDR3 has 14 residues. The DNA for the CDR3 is TGCGCCAGCAGCGGTAGCGGGAGTTGGAATACGCAGTATTTT. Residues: CASSGSGSWNTQYF.

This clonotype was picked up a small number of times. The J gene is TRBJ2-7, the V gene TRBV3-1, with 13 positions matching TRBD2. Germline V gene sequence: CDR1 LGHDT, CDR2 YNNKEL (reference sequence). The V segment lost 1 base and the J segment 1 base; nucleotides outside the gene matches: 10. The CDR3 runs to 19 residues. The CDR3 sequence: CASSQGRGTSGTLSYEQYF. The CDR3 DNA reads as TGTGCCAGCAGCCAAGGAAGGGGGACTAGCGGGACCTTATCCTACGAGCAGTACTTC.

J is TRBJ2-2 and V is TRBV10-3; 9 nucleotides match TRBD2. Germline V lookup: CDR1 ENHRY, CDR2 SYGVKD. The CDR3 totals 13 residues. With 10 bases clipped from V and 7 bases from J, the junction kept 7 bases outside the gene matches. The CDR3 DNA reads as TGTGCCAGCGGGGGGGACATCGGCGGGGAGCTGTTTTTT. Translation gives CASGGDIGGELFF.

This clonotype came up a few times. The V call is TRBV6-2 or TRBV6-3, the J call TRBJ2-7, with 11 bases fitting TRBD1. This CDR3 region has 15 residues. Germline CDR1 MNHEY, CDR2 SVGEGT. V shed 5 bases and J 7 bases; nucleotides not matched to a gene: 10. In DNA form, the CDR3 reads TGTGCCAGCAGTGACGCCGGGACAGGGGGAAAAGAGCAGTACTTC. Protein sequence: CASSDAGTGGKEQYF.

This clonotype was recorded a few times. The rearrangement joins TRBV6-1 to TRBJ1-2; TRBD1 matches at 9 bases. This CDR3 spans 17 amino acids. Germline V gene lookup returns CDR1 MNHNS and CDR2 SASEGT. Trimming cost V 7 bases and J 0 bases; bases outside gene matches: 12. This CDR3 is CASMDRGPSQANYGYTF. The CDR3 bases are TGTGCCAGCATGGACAGGGGACCTTCTCAAGCTAACTATGGCTACACCTTC.

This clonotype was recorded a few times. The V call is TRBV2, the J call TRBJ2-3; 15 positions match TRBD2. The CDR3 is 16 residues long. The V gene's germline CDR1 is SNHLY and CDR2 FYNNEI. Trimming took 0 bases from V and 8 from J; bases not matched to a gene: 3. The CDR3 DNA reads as TGTGCCAGCAGTGAAGCCGTGGGACTAGCGGGAGGTACGCAGTATTTT. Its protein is CASSEAVGLAGGTQYF. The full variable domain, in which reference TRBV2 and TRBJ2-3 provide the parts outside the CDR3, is EPEVTQTPSHQVTQMGQEVILRCVPISNHLYFYWYRQILGQKVEFLVSFYNNEISEKSEIFDDQFSVERPDGSNFTLKIRSTKLEDSAMYFCASSEAVGLAGGTQYFGPGTRLTVL.

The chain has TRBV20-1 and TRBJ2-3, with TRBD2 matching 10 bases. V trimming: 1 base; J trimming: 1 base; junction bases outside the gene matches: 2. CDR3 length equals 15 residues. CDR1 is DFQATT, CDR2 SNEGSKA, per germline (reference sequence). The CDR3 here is CSARVTSGRTDTQYF. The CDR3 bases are TGCAGTGCTAGAGTGACTAGCGGGCGCACAGATACGCAGTATTTT.

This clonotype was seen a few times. Here the CDR3 reads CASSLGGGLIQGAAEAFF. The CDR3 coding sequence is TGTGCCAGCAGCTTAGGGGGGGGGCTTATACAGGGGGCCGCTGAAGCTTTCTTT. The chain uses TRBV7-2 and TRBJ1-1; 9 bases are shared with TRBD1. CDR1 and CDR2 (germline): SGHTA, FQGNSA. Trimming removed 1 base from V and 6 bases from J; junction bases left unmatched: 15. The CDR3 totals 18 residues.

The CDR3 loop reads CASSPVAVSYEQYF. The CDR3, as DNA: TGTGCCAGCAGCCCGGTAGCGGTTTCCTACGAGCAGTACTTC. The V gene is TRBV7-9, the J gene TRBJ2-7; D may be TRBD2 (6 bases). Germline CDR1 reads SEHNR; CDR2 reads FQNEAQ (reference sequence). Trimming took off 5 bases at V and 1 base at J, with 12 bases between the two ends. CDR3 size: 14 residues.

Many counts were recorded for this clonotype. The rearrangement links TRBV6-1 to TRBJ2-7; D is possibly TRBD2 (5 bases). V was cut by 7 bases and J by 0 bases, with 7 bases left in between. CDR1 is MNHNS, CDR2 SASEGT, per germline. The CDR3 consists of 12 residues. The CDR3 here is CASNAGSYEQYF. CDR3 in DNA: TGTGCCAGCAACGCGGGCTCCTACGAGCAGTACTTC.

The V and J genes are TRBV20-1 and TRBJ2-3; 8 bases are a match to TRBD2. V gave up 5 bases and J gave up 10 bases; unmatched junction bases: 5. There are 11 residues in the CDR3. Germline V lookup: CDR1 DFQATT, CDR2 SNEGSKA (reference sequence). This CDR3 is CSASVAGPQYF. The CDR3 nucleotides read TGCAGTGCTTCCGTAGCGGGACCGCAGTATTTT.

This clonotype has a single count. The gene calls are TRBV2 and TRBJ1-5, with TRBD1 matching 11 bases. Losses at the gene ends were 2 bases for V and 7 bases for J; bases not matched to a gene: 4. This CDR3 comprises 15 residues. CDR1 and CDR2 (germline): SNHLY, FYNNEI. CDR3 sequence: CASSEMGQGGQPQHF. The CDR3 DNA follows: TGTGCCAGCAGTGAAATGGGACAGGGGGGGCAGCCCCAGCATTTT.

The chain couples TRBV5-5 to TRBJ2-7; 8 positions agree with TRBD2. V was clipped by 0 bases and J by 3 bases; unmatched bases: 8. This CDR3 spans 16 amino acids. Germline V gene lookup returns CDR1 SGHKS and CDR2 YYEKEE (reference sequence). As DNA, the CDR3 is TGTGCCAGCAGCTTGGATGGACTAGCAGAACACTACGAGCAGTACTTC. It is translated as CASSLDGLAEHYEQYF.

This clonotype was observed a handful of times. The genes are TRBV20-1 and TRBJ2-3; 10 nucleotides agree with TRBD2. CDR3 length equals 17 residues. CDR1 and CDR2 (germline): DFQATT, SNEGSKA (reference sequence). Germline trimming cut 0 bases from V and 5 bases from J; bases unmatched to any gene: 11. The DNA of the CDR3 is TGCAGTGCTAGAGATGTAGAAGCGGGAGGGCCATTAGATACGCAGTATTTT. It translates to CSARDVEAGGPLDTQYF.

The DNA of the CDR3 is TGTGCCAGCAGCGTTGGGGAGTCTAATGAAAAACTGTTTTTT. Translation: CASSVGESNEKLFF. This rearrangement joins TRBV9 to TRBJ1-4, with no clear D. Germline-derived CDR1 and CDR2 are SGDLS and YYNGEE. V was trimmed by 2 bases and J by 3 bases, leaving 8 bases between them. The CDR3 is made up of 14 amino acids. The full variable domain, in which reference TRBV9 and TRBJ1-4 provide the parts outside the CDR3, is DSGVTQTPKHLITATGQRVTLRCSPRSGDLSVYWYQQSLDQGLQFLIQYYNGEERAKGNILERFSAQQFPDLHSELNLSSLELGDSALYFCASSVGESNEKLFFGSGTQLSVL.

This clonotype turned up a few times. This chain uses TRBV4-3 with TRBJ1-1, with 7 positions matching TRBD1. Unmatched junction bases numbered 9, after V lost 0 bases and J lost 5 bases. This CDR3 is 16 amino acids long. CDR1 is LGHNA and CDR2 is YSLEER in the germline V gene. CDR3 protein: CASSQDDETGLTEAFF. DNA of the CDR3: TGCGCCAGCAGCCAAGATGATGAGACAGGGTTAACTGAAGCTTTCTTT.